Below, 21 T cell receptor beta chains from the same sample are listed, as sequenced in a study of blood T cell repertoires in COVID-19. Sequencing used immunoSEQ multiplex PCR; TCRdb keeps in-frame clones, though not all of them. The repertoire includes a few hundred thousand clones, 65% to 90% of them detected once, and about 10% sits in the top ten. Sequencing used PBMCs or T cells enriched from blood (not recorded which). The receptors come from a woman aged 18-29 years who had recovered from COVID-19.

This chain joins TRBV19 and TRBJ1-5, with 8 bases aligning to TRBD1. The germline CDR1 and CDR2 sequences are LNHDA and SQIVND (reference sequence). The CDR3 sequence is 15 residues long. The ends lost 3 bases at V and 1 base at J; junction bases unmatched: 2. Written as DNA, the CDR3 is TGTGCCAGTAGTATGGACAGGGCGAGCAATCAGCCCCAGCATTTT. Residues: CASSMDRASNQPQHF.

J is TRBJ1-3 and V is TRBV11-2; TRBD1 matches at 8 bases. This CDR3 is built from 15 residues. The germline V gene encodes CDR1 SGHAT and CDR2 FQNNGV. V was clipped by 2 bases and J by 4 bases; unmatched bases: 4. CDR3 coding DNA: TGTGCCAGCAGCTTACTGAGGACAGGGGGAAACACCATATATTTT. Its translation: CASSLLRTGGNTIYF.

V gene TRBV19 combines with J gene TRBJ1-4, with TRBD1 identical over 7 bases. Germline V gene lookup returns CDR1 LNHDA and CDR2 SQIVND (reference sequence). The length of the CDR3 is 14 residues. With 1 base clipped from V and 10 bases from J, the junction kept 6 bases outside the gene matches. The DNA for the CDR3 is TGTGCCAGTAGTATAGGACAGGGTGGAGGAAAACTGTTTTTT. Translating it yields CASSIGQGGGKLFF.

The V call is TRBV6-1, the J call TRBJ1-2, with 9 bases matching TRBD1. This CDR3 is built from 15 residues. Unmatched junction bases numbered 7, after V lost 3 bases and J lost 5 bases. Germline assignment: CDR1 MNHNS and CDR2 SASEGT. CDR3 in DNA: TGTGCCAGCAGTGACCCCGGACAGGGGCGTTATGGCTACACCTTC. It specifies CASSDPGQGRYGYTF.

The chain couples TRBV6-1 to TRBJ2-3; D may be TRBD1 (6 bases). V was clipped by 1 base and J by 1 base, with 12 bases between them. Germline-derived CDR1 and CDR2 are MNHNS and SASEGT. CDR3 length equals 16 residues. The CDR3 reads CASSEVQGSGTDTQYF. CDR3 in DNA: TGTGCCAGCAGTGAAGTGCAGGGGAGTGGCACAGATACGCAGTATTTT.

V gene TRBV6-5 combines with J gene TRBJ1-2, with 9 positions matching TRBD1. This CDR3 has 14 amino acids. J was trimmed by 8 bases and V by 4 bases; bases with no gene match: 8. Germline V CDR1 and CDR2: MNHEY, SVGAGI. The CDR3 coding sequence is TGTGCCAGCAGTTTGGGACAGGGAACTGGGGGCTACACCTTC. Translating it yields CASSLGQGTGGYTF.

This clone was found a few times. The CDR3 spells CASSPTGWQPQHF. In DNA, the CDR3 is TGTGCCAGCAGTCCCACAGGGTGGCAGCCCCAGCATTTT. The V and J genes are TRBV11-3 and TRBJ1-5, with a tentative D call TRBD1 (6 bases). V lost 6 bases and J lost 7, with 13 bases in between. CDR3 size: 13 residues. Germline CDR1 reads SGHNT; CDR2 reads YENEEA.

This clone was found a few times. The rearrangement joins TRBV6-5 to TRBJ1-1, with no clear D. Trimming left V 5 bases short and J 4 bases short, with 14 bases between. There are 14 residues in the CDR3. From germline, CDR1 is MNHEY and CDR2 SVGAGI. CDR3 sequence: CASSHSFRGTEAFF. The CDR3 coding sequence is TGTGCCAGCAGTCACAGCTTCCGGGGCACTGAAGCTTTCTTT.

J is TRBJ1-3 and V is TRBV19; possibly TRBD1 for D (6 bases). From germline, CDR1 is LNHDA and CDR2 SQIVND (reference sequence). This CDR3 has 15 residues. The ends were cut back, 5 bases at V and 2 bases at J, with 13 bases in the middle. This CDR3 reads CASSEQGVPGNTIYF. CDR3 bases: TGTGCCAGTAGTGAACAGGGAGTCCCTGGAAACACCATATATTTT.

This rearrangement joins TRBV11-2 to TRBJ1-1; D gene ambiguous. V lost 1 base to trimming and J lost 1 base, with 10 bases between them. Per germline, CDR1 SGHAT and CDR2 FQNNGV. The CDR3 extends over 15 amino acids. DNA of the CDR3: TGTGCCAGCAGCTTAGTCCCCCGCAGGAACACTGAAGCTTTCTTT. Protein product: CASSLVPRRNTEAFF.

In this sample, this clone turned up once. This chain connects TRBV5-1 to TRBJ2-5, with TRBD1 matching 9 bases. The CDR3 spans 15 residues. Germline V gene lookup returns CDR1 SGHRS and CDR2 YFSETQ. The ends lost 3 bases at V and 5 bases at J; junction bases unmatched: 8. CDR3 protein: CASSYWTGAGETQYF. Written as DNA, the CDR3 is TGCGCCAGCAGCTACTGGACAGGGGCAGGGGAGACCCAGTACTTC.

The chain uses TRBV11-1 and TRBJ2-1; a weak D match, TRBD1 (6 bases). The V gene's germline CDR1 is SGHAT and CDR2 FQDESV (reference sequence). The CDR3 spans 16 residues. The ends were cut back, 2 bases at V and 9 bases at J, with 20 bases in the middle. The CDR3 region is CASSLIRGAFRGEQFF. CDR3 DNA sequence: TGTGCCAGCAGCTTAATAAGGGGCGCTTTCAGGGGTGAGCAGTTCTTC.

The chain combines TRBV11-2 with TRBJ2-2; D might be TRBD2 (6 bases). The length of the CDR3 is 15 residues. Germline V gene lookup returns CDR1 SGHAT and CDR2 FQNNGV. Trimming removed 5 bases at V and 2 bases at J, with 12 bases between. In DNA form, the CDR3 reads TGTGCCAGCAGCCCCCGGGACTTAAACACCGGGGAGCTGTTTTTT. It is translated as CASSPRDLNTGELFF.

The CDR3 sequence: CASSSVFRGISGTDTQYF. The CDR3 nucleotides read TGTGCCAGCAGTTCTGTATTCAGGGGCATTTCTGGCACAGATACGCAGTATTTT. The genes are TRBV28 and TRBJ2-3; a possible D gene is TRBD1 (6 bases). The CDR3 length is 18 residues. V was trimmed by 4 bases and J by 1 base, leaving 21 bases between them. Germline values: CDR1 MDHEN, CDR2 SYDVKM.

V is TRBV10-1 and J is TRBJ1-5; weak D call: TRBD1 (5 bases). The CDR3 spans 13 residues. Trimming left V 3 bases short and J 2 bases short, with 5 bases between. Germline V gives CDR1 WNHNN, CDR2 SYGVQD (reference sequence). The CDR3 DNA is TGCGCCAGCAGTGACAGGGGCAATCAGCCCCAGCATTTT. Encoded protein: CASSDRGNQPQHF.

This rearrangement joins TRBV5-4 to TRBJ2-3; 7 nucleotides line up with TRBD2. CDR3 length equals 15 residues. The trim removed 0 bases at V and 0 bases at J, leaving 1 base unmatched. The germline CDR1 and CDR2 sequences are SGHNT and YYREEE (reference sequence). CDR3 DNA sequence: TGTGCCAGCAGCTTGGGTAGCGGGAGCACAGATACGCAGTATTTT. This translates into CASSLGSGSTDTQYF. The full variable domain, its missing parts supplied by reference TRBV5-4 and TRBJ2-3, is ETGVTQSPTHLIKTRGQQVTLRCSSQSGHNTVSWYQQALGQGPQFIFQYYREEENGRGNFPPRFSGLQFPNYSSELNVNALELDDSALYLCASSLGSGSTDTQYFGPGTRLTVL.

As DNA, the CDR3 is TGTGCCAGCGTTACAGGGTCGGAGACCCAGTACTTC. Amino acids: CASVTGSETQYF. V and J are TRBV28 and TRBJ2-5; a possible D gene is TRBD1 (6 bases). Germline V CDR1 and CDR2: MDHEN, SYDVKM. V was clipped by 8 bases and J by 5 bases, with 12 bases between them. There are 12 residues in the CDR3.

V usage is TRBV28 and J usage is TRBJ1-1; 8 positions match TRBD1. The germline CDR1 and CDR2 sequences are MDHEN and SYDVKM. The junction had 5 bases not matched to a gene; V was cut back by 4 bases and J by 1 base. The CDR3 loop spans 15 amino acids. The CDR3 nucleotides are TGTGCCAGCAGTTCAGCCGGACAGGGGAACACTGAAGCTTTCTTT. Translated: CASSSAGQGNTEAFF.

The CDR3 sequence is CASSIQGANTGELFF. The CDR3 coding sequence is TGCGCCAGCAGCATACAGGGGGCGAACACCGGGGAGCTGTTTTTT. The chain joins TRBV5-1 to TRBJ2-2; 8 nucleotides line up with TRBD1. This CDR3 contains 15 residues. From germline, CDR1 is SGHRS and CDR2 YFSETQ. After removal of 4 bases from V and 0 bases from J, the junction contained 2 bases not matched to a gene.

With respect to this clone: The junction differs from germline at one of its ends, possibly a read error. The chain combines TRBV28 with TRBJ1-4; 9 nucleotides align to TRBD1. Germline-derived CDR1 and CDR2 are MDHEN and SYDVKM. This CDR3 comprises 15 residues. CDR3 nucleotides: TGTGCCAGCAGTTCAGGACAGGGGCCTAACGAAAAACTGTTTTTT. The encoded protein is CASSSGQGPNEKLFF.

The chain has TRBV20-1 and TRBJ1-1; no definite D call. Germline loops: CDR1 DFQATT, CDR2 SNEGSKA (reference sequence). V lost 3 bases, J lost 2 bases, and 10 bases lay in between. The CDR3 extends over 13 amino acids. The CDR3: CSASGTLNTEAFF. The CDR3 nucleotides read TGCAGTGCTAGTGGCACCCTAAACACTGAAGCTTTCTTT.